Following are 25 T cell receptor beta chains from one sample sequenced in a study of CD8 T cells in ankylosing spondylitis. Study-level results: What seemed typical of ankylosing spondylitis blood was a TCR beta motif built from under 10 highly homologous variants.

These receptors have no known antigen. TCRdb re-derived calls from the 5' RACE reads in MiXCR, one entry per CDR3 protein. The table lists 450,000 to 550,000 distinct CDR3 sequences, about 5.7% of them singletons. What was sequenced was blood, either unsorted or a sorted T cell fraction (not recorded which). These receptors all stem from a male donor with ankylosing spondylitis.

This clonotype showed up just a few times. V gene TRBV24-1 combines with J gene TRBJ1-5; D unresolved. V gave up 6 bases and J gave up 4 bases, with 9 bases separating them. The CDR3 is 13 amino acids. The germline V gene has CDR1 KGHDR and CDR2 SFDVKD. In DNA, the CDR3 is TGTGCCACCAGTCTGGGAGGGAATCAGCCCCAGCATTTT. Translation: CATSLGGNQPQHF.

This clonotype was counted many times. V is TRBV5-1 and J is TRBJ1-3; D remains ambiguous. V was clipped by 1 base and J by 0 bases, with 8 bases between them. This CDR3 is built from 15 residues. Germline lookup yields CDR1 SGHRS and CDR2 YFSETQ. CDR3 protein: CASSLTGRSGNTIYF. For the CDR3, the DNA is TGCGCCAGCAGCTTGACGGGCCGCTCTGGAAACACCATATATTTT.

This clonotype came up many times. The chain is built from TRBV29-1 and TRBJ2-2; tentative D call: TRBD1 (5 bases). The CDR3 extends over 13 amino acids. V dropped 6 bases and J dropped 1 base, with 9 bases sitting between them. From germline, CDR1 is SQVTM and CDR2 ANQGSEA. CDR3 nucleotide sequence: TGCAGCGTGTCAAGGGGGAACACCGGGGAGCTGTTTTTT. Protein product: CSVSRGNTGELFF.

V usage is TRBV4-1 and J usage is TRBJ2-2; the D gene is possibly TRBD1 (6 bases). This CDR3 comprises 17 residues. Germline V gives CDR1 MGHRA, CDR2 YSYEKL. Trimming took off 5 bases at V and 1 base at J, with 17 bases between the two ends. The DNA of the CDR3 is TGCGCCAGCAGCGGGGGCCTCCTGATGGAGAACACCGGGGAGCTGTTTTTT. Its translation: CASSGGLLMENTGELFF.

This clonotype was picked up many times. This rearrangement joins TRBV10-3 to TRBJ1-2; 10 nucleotides match TRBD1. The CDR3 is 16 residues long. Germline CDR1 ENHRY, CDR2 SYGVKD. With V trimmed by 6 bases and J by 8 bases, 15 bases remained unmatched. The CDR3 DNA reads TGTGCCATCAGGGCCCGCGGGACAGGGGACACTGGGGGCTACACCTTC. The encoded protein is CAIRARGTGDTGGYTF.

This clonotype was counted ten times or more. The junction departs from germline at one end; a sequencing error may be responsible. The CDR3 region has the DNA TGTGCCAGCAGCCTACTCCCCCGGGACTCCTTCAATGAGCAGTTCTTC. It yields the protein CASSLLPRDSFNEQFF. This chain links TRBV4-2 with TRBJ2-1, with D possibly being TRBD2 (6 bases). There are 16 residues in the CDR3. Germline V gene lookup returns CDR1 LGHNA and CDR2 YNFKEQ.

At least ten counts were recorded for this clonotype. The chain couples TRBV5-8 to TRBJ2-1; TRBD2 matches 11 bases. Germline-derived CDR1 and CDR2 are SGHTS and YDEGEE. The CDR3 extends over 16 amino acids. V trimming: 3 bases; J trimming: 7 bases; junction bases outside the gene matches: 9. The CDR3 sequence is CASSSPTSGIGNEQFF. CDR3 nucleotide sequence: TGTGCCAGCAGCTCCCCGACTAGCGGGATTGGGAATGAGCAGTTCTTC.

In this sample, this clonotype turned up a few times. The chain links TRBV2 to TRBJ1-3, with D hard to call. The CDR3 is 13 amino acids. V was shortened by 4 bases and J by 7 bases, with 11 bases between the two germline ends. CDR1 and CDR2 (germline): SNHLY, FYNNEI. Here the CDR3 DNA reads TGTGCCAGCAGTGCATGGCGGGGTAACACCATATATTTT. Protein product: CASSAWRGNTIYF.

This clonotype was seen many times. J is TRBJ2-3 and V is TRBV9; D remains ambiguous. This CDR3 region has 13 residues. The germline V gene encodes CDR1 SGDLS and CDR2 YYNGEE. V was trimmed by 0 bases and J by 5 bases, leaving 7 bases between them. The CDR3 is CASSVVVLDTQYF. For the CDR3, the DNA is TGTGCCAGCAGCGTAGTAGTTCTAGATACGCAGTATTTT.

This clonotype appeared many times. The J gene is TRBJ2-7, the V gene TRBV4-3, with 10 bases matching TRBD1. Germline CDR1 reads LGHNA; CDR2 reads YSLEER. This CDR3 is 15 amino acids long. The junction had 5 bases not matched to a gene; V was cut back by 6 bases and J by 0 bases. CDR3 DNA sequence: TGCGCCAGCAGATCAAGGACAGGGGGCTCCTACGAGCAGTACTTC. Translation gives CASRSRTGGSYEQYF.

In its sample, this clonotype was seen many times. The chain has TRBV20-1 and TRBJ1-2, with a tentative D call TRBD1 (5 bases). The length of the CDR3 is 15 residues. Germline V CDR1 and CDR2: DFQATT, SNEGSKA (reference sequence). Trimming pared 6 bases from V and 8 bases from J, leaving 25 bases between. DNA for the CDR3: TGCAGTGCCTCAGCTCGGGACCTTGGTTCGCGAGGCTACACCTTC. This sequence encodes CSASARDLGSRGYTF.

This clonotype was picked up many times. The V call is TRBV4-1, the J call TRBJ2-1; D uncertain. V was trimmed by 3 bases and J by 0 bases, leaving 15 bases between them. The germline V gene encodes CDR1 MGHRA and CDR2 YSYEKL. The CDR3 is 17 amino acids. CDR3 sequence reads: CASSQSLTLSSYNEQFF. CDR3 sequence (DNA): TGCGCCAGCAGCCAGTCCCTGACGCTTAGCTCCTACAATGAGCAGTTCTTC.

V and J are TRBV29-1 and TRBJ2-2; 7 positions match TRBD2. With 6 bases clipped from V and 4 bases from J, the junction kept 2 bases outside the gene matches. Looked up from germline, CDR1 is SQVTM and CDR2 is ANQGSEA. The CDR3 runs 12 residues. In DNA form, the CDR3 reads TGCAGCGTCTGGGAGGGCACCGGGGAGCTGTTTTTT. Protein product: CSVWEGTGELFF.

The chain is built from TRBV10-3 and TRBJ2-7; D not resolved. V was clipped by 4 bases and J by 4 bases, with 8 bases between them. Germline lookup yields CDR1 ENHRY and CDR2 SYGVKD. This CDR3 has 12 amino acids. For the CDR3, the DNA is TGTGCCATCAGTGCCGGACGTTACGAGCAGTACTTC. Translation: CAISAGRYEQYF.

The CDR3 nucleotides are TGTGCCAGCAGCGTAGCACCCCGGGGGTCCTACGAGCAGTACTTC. This sequence encodes CASSVAPRGSYEQYF. The V call is TRBV9, the J call TRBJ2-7; D is possibly TRBD2 (6 bases). Germline values: CDR1 SGDLS, CDR2 YYNGEE. Trimming stripped 0 bases from V and 1 base from J, with 11 bases between. The CDR3 consists of 15 residues. The full variable domain, with the rest looked up from reference TRBV9 and TRBJ2-7, is DSGVTQTPKHLITATGQRVTLRCSPRSGDLSVYWYQQSLDQGLQFLIQYYNGEERAKGNILERFSAQQFPDLHSELNLSSLELGDSALYFCASSVAPRGSYEQYFGPGTRLTVT.

This clonotype was detected ten times or more. V and J are TRBV5-1 and TRBJ2-7, with 7 bases identical to TRBD2. V shed 2 bases and J 1 base; nucleotides not matched to a gene: 6. CDR1 is SGHRS and CDR2 is YFSETQ in the germline V gene. The length of the CDR3 is 15 residues. The CDR3 nucleotides are TGCGCCAGCAGCTTCTCACCCGGGAGGTCCTACGAGCAGTACTTC. The encoded protein is CASSFSPGRSYEQYF. Combining the CDR3 with reference TRBV5-1 and TRBJ2-7 gives the whole variable domain KAGVTQTPRYLIKTRGQQVTLSCSPISGHRSVSWYQQTPGQGLQFLFEYFSETQRNKGNFPGRFSGRQFSNSRSEMNVSTLELGDSALYLCASSFSPGRSYEQYFGPGTRLTVT.

The table lists this clonotype with many counts. V gene TRBV20-1 combines with J gene TRBJ1-4; D may be TRBD1 (6 bases). The CDR3 is made up of 13 amino acids. Germline loops: CDR1 DFQATT, CDR2 SNEGSKA (reference sequence). Trimming removed 6 bases at V and 7 bases at J, with 15 bases between. CDR3 DNA: TGCAGTGCCCGACAGGCCGCAGGTGAAAAACTGTTTTTT. Its protein is CSARQAAGEKLFF.

This clonotype has at least ten counts. The rearrangement joins TRBV7-2 to TRBJ1-1; D unclear. The germline V and J ends were trimmed by 4 bases and 10 bases, with 13 bases remaining between them. Germline CDR1 is SGHTA and CDR2 is FQGNSA. The length of the CDR3 is 12 residues. The CDR3 is CASSSSAGRAFF. The CDR3 nucleotides are TGTGCCAGCAGCTCCTCGGCGGGAAGAGCTTTCTTT. The whole variable domain, filled in from reference TRBV7-2 and TRBJ1-1, reads GAGVSQSPSNKVTEKGKDVELRCDPISGHTALYWYRQSLGQGLEFLIYFQGNSAPDKSGLPSDRFSAERTGGSVSTLTIQRTQQEDSAVYLCASSSSAGRAFFGQGTRLTVV.

This clonotype was observed many times. CDR3 sequence (DNA): TGCAGTGCTAGTAGGAGGAGGGACTTCGATTCACCCCTCCACTTT. This gives the protein CSASRRRDFDSPLHF. The chain combines TRBV20-1 with TRBJ1-6; tentative D call: TRBD1 (5 bases). V lost 3 bases and J lost 8, with 17 bases in between. This CDR3 spans 15 amino acids. CDR1 and CDR2 (germline): DFQATT, SNEGSKA (reference sequence).

In this sample, this clonotype turned up many times. The chain is built from TRBV7-2 and TRBJ2-7, with 7 bases lining up with TRBD1. The CDR3 loop spans 14 amino acids. Losses at the gene ends were 6 bases for V and 0 bases for J; bases not matched to a gene: 5. Germline values: CDR1 SGHTA, CDR2 FQGNSA. DNA for the CDR3: TGTGCCAGCAGGAACCGGGACAGCTCCTACGAGCAGTACTTC. This gives the protein CASRNRDSSYEQYF.

The V and J genes are TRBV4-1 and TRBJ1-4; 8 bases map to TRBD1. Losses at the gene ends were 5 bases for V and 6 bases for J; bases not matched to a gene: 11. Germline CDR1 MGHRA, CDR2 YSYEKL. The CDR3 is made up of 16 amino acids. The CDR3 sequence: CASSLPTRGLYEKLFF. DNA of the CDR3: TGCGCCAGCAGCTTACCCACCAGGGGGCTATATGAAAAACTGTTTTTT.

This clonotype was picked up many times. The CDR3 DNA reads as TGCAGCGTTGAAGAGGGGCGACACAGAACTAACTATGGCTACACCTTC. Translation: CSVEEGRHRTNYGYTF. This rearrangement joins TRBV29-1 to TRBJ1-2; D is possibly TRBD1 (5 bases). CDR1 SQVTM and CDR2 ANQGSEA come from the germline V gene. V lost 0 bases and J 0 bases, leaving 14 bases between the germline ends. This CDR3 is 16 amino acids long.

This sequence joins TRBV20-1 and TRBJ2-7; D might be TRBD2 (5 bases). Trimming took off 5 bases at V and 2 bases at J, with 16 bases between the two ends. The length of the CDR3 is 14 residues. CDR1 and CDR2 (germline): DFQATT, SNEGSKA (reference sequence). The CDR3 loop reads CSAEYGIPTYEQYF. DNA of the CDR3: TGCAGTGCTGAATACGGGATACCAACCTACGAGCAGTACTTC.

For this clonotype: A much bigger clone sits one base away, suggesting this may be a read error. The CDR3 ends on some other residue instead of the conserved phenylalanine or tryptophan, so this is likely a read error. The chain's CDR3 is CASAWGGSTEAFL. In DNA form, the CDR3 reads TGTGCCAGCGCCTGGGGGGGATCCACTGAAGCTTTCCTT. The chain carries TRBV11-1 and TRBJ1-1, with D perhaps matching TRBD1 (5 bases). The CDR3 has 13 amino acids. V lost 8 bases to trimming and J lost 4 bases, with 14 bases between them. Germline V gene data show CDR1 as SGHAT and CDR2 as FQDESV (reference sequence).

This clonotype showed up many times. A much larger clone differs by one base, so this may be a read error. This chain uses TRBV5-6 with TRBJ2-2, with D hard to call. Germline values: CDR1 SGHDT, CDR2 YYEEEE. The V gene lost 1 base and the J gene lost 2 bases, with 9 bases spanning the gap. The CDR3 is made up of 15 amino acids. This CDR3 reads CASSLLQRNTGELFF. CDR3 bases: TGTGCCAGCAGCTTGTTACAGAGAAACACCGGGGAGCTGTTTTTT.